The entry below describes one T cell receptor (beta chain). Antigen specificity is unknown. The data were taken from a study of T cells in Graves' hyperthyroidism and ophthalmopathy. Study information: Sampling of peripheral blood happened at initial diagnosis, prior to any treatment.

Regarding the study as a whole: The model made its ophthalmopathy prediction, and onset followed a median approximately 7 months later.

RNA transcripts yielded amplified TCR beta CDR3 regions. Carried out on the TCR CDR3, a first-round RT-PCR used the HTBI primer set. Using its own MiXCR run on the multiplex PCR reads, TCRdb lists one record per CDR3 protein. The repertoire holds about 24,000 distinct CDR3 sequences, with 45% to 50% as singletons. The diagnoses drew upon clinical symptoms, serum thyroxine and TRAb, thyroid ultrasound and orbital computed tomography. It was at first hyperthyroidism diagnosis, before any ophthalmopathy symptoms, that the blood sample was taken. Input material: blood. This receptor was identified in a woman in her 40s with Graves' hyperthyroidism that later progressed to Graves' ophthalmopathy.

The CDR3 nucleotides are TGTGCCAGCACCCTACAGGGGGATAATTCACCCCTCCACTTT. This codes for CASTLQGDNSPLHF. V and J are TRBV2 and TRBJ1-6; 8 bases align to TRBD1. The CDR3 contains 14 residues. V shed 7 bases, J shed 5 bases, and the junction held 4 bases outside the gene matches. CDR1 is SNHLY, CDR2 FYNNEI, per germline.